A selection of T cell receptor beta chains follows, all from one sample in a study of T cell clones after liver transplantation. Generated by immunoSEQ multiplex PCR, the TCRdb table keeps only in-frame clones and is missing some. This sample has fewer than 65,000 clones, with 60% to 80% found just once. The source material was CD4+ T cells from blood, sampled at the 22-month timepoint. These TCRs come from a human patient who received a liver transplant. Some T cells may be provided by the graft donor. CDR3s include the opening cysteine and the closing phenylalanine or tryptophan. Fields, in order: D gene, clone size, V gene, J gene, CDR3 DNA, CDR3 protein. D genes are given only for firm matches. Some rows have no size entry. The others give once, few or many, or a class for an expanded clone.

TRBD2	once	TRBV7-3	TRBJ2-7	TGTGCCAGCAGCTTGAGCGGGGGGGCCAACGAGCAGTACTTC	CASSLSGGANEQYF
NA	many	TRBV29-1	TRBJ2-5	TGCAGCGCCCGGGACCGGACCGTGAACTTC	CSARDRTVNF
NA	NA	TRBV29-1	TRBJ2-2	TGCAGCGTTGAAAGGGACCGCACCGGGGAGCTGTTTTTT	CSVERDRTGELFF
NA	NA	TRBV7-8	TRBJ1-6	TGTGCCAGCAGCTTAAGCGGGGACCATAATTCACCCCTCCACTTT	CASSLSGDHNSPLHF
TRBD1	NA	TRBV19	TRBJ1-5	TGTGCCAGTAGTATAGAGGGGACAGGTAATCAGCCCCAGCATTTT	CASSIEGTGNQPQHF
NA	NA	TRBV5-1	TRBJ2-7	TGCGCCAGCAGCTTGTTAAAGGGGAATCTCGGGGGATACGAGCAGTACTTC	CASSLLKGNLGGYEQYF
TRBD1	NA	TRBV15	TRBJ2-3	TGTGCCACCAGCAGGGGGGACAGAAACACAGATACGCAGTATTTT	CATSRGDRNTDTQYF
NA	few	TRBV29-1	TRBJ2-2	TGCAGCGTTGCGTCGGAGGTTGGAGGGGAGCTGTTTTTT	CSVASEVGGELFF
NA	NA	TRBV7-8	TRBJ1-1	TGTGCCAGCAGCCAGAGTGGGGCGAACACTGAAGCTTTCTTT	CASSQSGANTEAFF
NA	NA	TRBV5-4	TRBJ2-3	TGTGCCAGCAGCCTACTGCCGGTCCCTGCGCAGTATTTT	CASSLLPVPAQYF
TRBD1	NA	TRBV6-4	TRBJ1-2	TGTGCCAGCAGCAGACAGGGCTCCTATGGCTACACCTTC	CASSRQGSYGYTF
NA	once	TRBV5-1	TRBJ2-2	TGCGCCAGCAGCTTGGTTATGAGTCCCGGGGAGCTGTTTTTT	CASSLVMSPGELFF
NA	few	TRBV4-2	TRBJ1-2	TGTGCCAGCAGCCAAGATTACGGGACGGACTATGGCTACACCTTC	CASSQDYGTDYGYTF
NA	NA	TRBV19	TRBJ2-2	TGTGCCAGTTGGGGGACAAACACCGGGGAGCTGTTTTTT	CASWGTNTGELFF
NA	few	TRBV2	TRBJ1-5	TGTGCCAGCAGTCTCCCCACCCGCAATCAGCCCCAGCATTTT	CASSLPTRNQPQHF
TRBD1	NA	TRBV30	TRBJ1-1	TGTGCCTGGAGCGTTCCGGGACAGGGGATTTTAAGGGACACTGAAGCTTTCTTT	CAWSVPGQGILRDTEAFF
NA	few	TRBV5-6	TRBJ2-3	TGTGCCAGCAGGGCTAGTTATCGCACAGATACGCAGTATTTT	CASRASYRTDTQYF
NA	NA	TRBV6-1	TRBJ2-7	TGTGCCAGCAACGGGGACTCCTACGAGCAGTACTTC	CASNGDSYEQYF
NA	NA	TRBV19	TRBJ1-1	TGTGCCAGTAGTATAATGGGGGGTCGACGGACTGAAGCTTTCTTT	CASSIMGGRRTEAFF
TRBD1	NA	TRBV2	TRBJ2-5	TGTGCCTCACAGGGGTTAGGGGGAGAGACCCAGTACTTC	CASQGLGGETQYF
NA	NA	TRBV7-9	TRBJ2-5	TGTGCCAGCAGCTTAGGGTCGGGGCGAGAGACCCAGTACTTC	CASSLGSGRETQYF
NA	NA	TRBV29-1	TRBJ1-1	TGCAGCGTTGAAGTAGTGGGGATGAACACTGAAGCTTTCTTT	CSVEVVGMNTEAFF
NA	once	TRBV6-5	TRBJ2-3	TGTGCCAGCAGTCTCACCCTGACAGATACGCAGTATTTT	CASSLTLTDTQYF
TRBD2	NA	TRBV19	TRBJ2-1	TGTGCCAGTAGACCGGGGACTAGCGGCTACAATGAGCAGTTCTTC	CASRPGTSGYNEQFF
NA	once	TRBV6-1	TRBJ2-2	TGTGCCAGCAGTGAACAGCGAACGAACACCGGGGAGCTGTTTTTT	CASSEQRTNTGELFF
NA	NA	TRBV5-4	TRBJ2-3	TGTGCCAGTTCAAGCTCAGATACGCAGTATTTT	CASSSSDTQYF
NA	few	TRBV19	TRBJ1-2	TGTGCCAGTAACCCACAGGGAGCCTATGGCTACACCTTC	CASNPQGAYGYTF
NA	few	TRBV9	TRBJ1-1	TGTGCCAGCAGCGTAGGCGGGGCGAACACTGAAGCTTTCTTT	CASSVGGANTEAFF
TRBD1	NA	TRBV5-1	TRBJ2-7	TGCGCCAGCAGCCCGCAGGGGGATTACGAGCAGTACTTC	CASSPQGDYEQYF
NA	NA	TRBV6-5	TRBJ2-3	TGTGCCAGCGGGGGCACAGATACGCAGTATTTT	CASGGTDTQYF
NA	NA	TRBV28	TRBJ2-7	TGTGCCAGTCACAGGGAGTCCTACGAGCAGTACTTC	CASHRESYEQYF
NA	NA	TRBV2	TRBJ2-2	TGTGCCAGCGGGAAGGGGCGCACGGGGACCGGGGAGCTGTTTTTT	CASGKGRTGTGELFF
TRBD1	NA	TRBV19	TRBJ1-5	TGTGCCAGTAGCAAACAGGGGGACGCCAATCAGCCCCAGCATTTT	CASSKQGDANQPQHF
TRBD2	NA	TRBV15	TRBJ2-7	TGTGCCACCAGCAGAGAGGCGGGGGTCTCCTACGAGCAGTACTTC	CATSREAGVSYEQYF
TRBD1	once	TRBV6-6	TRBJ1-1	TGTGCCAGCAGGGAGCCAGGGGGCCACACTGAAGCTTTCTTT	CASREPGGHTEAFF
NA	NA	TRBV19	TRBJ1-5	TGTGCCAGTAGTATCTTGGGGAGCAATCAGCCCCAGCATTTT	CASSILGSNQPQHF
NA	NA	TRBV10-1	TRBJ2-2	TGCGCCAGCAGTGAGAACACCGGGGAGCTGTTTTTT	CASSENTGELFF
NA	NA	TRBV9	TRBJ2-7	TGTGCCAGCAGCCATGGGACCCCCTTAAGCGAGCAGTACTTC	CASSHGTPLSEQYF
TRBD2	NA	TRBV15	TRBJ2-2	TGTGCCACCAGCAGAGCCGGGACTATCGGTACCGGGGAGCTGTTTTTT	CATSRAGTIGTGELFF
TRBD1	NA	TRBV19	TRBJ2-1	TGTGCCAGTAGTGGTACAGGGGCACTCGATGAGCAGTTCTTC	CASSGTGALDEQFF
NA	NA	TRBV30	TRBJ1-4	TGTGCCTGGAGTGTACCCGGGGCTAATGAAAAACTGTTTTTT	CAWSVPGANEKLFF
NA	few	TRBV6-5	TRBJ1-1	TGTGCCAGCAGCCGCCGGAACATGAACACTGAAGCTTTCTTT	CASSRRNMNTEAFF
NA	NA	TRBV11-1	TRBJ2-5	TGTGCCAGCAGCTTAGACAGGCCGTACCAAGAGACCCAGTACTTC	CASSLDRPYQETQYF
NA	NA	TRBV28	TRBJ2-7	TGTGCCAGCACAACAGGTTTCGGCGAGCAGTACTTC	CASTTGFGEQYF
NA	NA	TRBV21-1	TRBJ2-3	TGTGCCAGCAGCATTTTGATCGGGGAGTGTGGTGATACGCAGTATTTT	CASSILIGECGDTQYF
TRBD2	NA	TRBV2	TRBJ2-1	TGTGCCACCGAGGGAGGGTTCTACAATGAGCAGTTCTTC	CATEGGFYNEQFF
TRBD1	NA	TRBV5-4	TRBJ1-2	TGTGCCAGCAGCTTGTCGGCAGGGGGATACTATGGCTACACCTTC	CASSLSAGGYYGYTF
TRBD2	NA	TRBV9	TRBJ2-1	TGTGCCAGCAGCGTAGCTAGCGGGGGTTACAATGAGCAGTTCTTC	CASSVASGGYNEQFF
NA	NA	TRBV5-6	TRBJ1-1	TGTGCCAGCAGGAGCGTCGACAGGCTAAACACTGAAGCTTTCTTT	CASRSVDRLNTEAFF
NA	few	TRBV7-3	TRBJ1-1	TGTGCCAGCAGCTTCACAGAGAACACTGAAGCTTTCTTT	CASSFTENTEAFF
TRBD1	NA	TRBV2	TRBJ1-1	TGTGCCAGCAGTGAGACAGGGGTGGAACGGATGGCTTTCTTT	CASSETGVERMAFF
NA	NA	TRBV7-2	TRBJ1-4	TGTGCCAGCAGCGTAGGGGGGGCGAGTAATGAAAAACTGTTTTTT	CASSVGGASNEKLFF
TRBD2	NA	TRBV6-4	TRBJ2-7	TGTGCCAGCAACCGAATGGGGGGGGAGGCCTACGAGCAGTACTTC	CASNRMGGEAYEQYF
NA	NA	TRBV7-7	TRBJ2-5	TGTGCTAGCAGCTCCACTCGGGGGAGTCAAGAGACCCAGTACTTC	CASSSTRGSQETQYF
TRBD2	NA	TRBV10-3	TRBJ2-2	TGTGCCATCAGTGCCCAGCGGGGGTCGAACACCGGGGAGCTGTTTTTT	CAISAQRGSNTGELFF
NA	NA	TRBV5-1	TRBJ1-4	TGCGCCAGCAGCTTGGGCCAGGGAGGGGGTGAAAAACTGTTTTTT	CASSLGQGGGEKLFF
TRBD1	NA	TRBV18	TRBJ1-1	TGTGCCAGCTCGGGACAGGGAAACACTGAAGCTTTCTTT	CASSGQGNTEAFF